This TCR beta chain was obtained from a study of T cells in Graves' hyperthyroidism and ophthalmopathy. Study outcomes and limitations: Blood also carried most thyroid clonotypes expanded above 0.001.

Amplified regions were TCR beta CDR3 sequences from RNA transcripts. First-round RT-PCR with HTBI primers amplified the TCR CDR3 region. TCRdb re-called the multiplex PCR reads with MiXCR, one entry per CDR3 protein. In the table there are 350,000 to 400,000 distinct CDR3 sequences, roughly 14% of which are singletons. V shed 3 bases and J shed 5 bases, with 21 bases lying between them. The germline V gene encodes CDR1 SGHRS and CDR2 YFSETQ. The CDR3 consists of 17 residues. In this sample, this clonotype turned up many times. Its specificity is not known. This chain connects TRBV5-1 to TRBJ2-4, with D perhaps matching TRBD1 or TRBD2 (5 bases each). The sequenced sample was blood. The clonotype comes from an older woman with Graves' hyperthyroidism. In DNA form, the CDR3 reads TGCGCCAGCAGCTCCACAGGACACCCTGGAGGTGAAAACATTCAGTACTTC. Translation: CASSSTGHPGGENIQYF.